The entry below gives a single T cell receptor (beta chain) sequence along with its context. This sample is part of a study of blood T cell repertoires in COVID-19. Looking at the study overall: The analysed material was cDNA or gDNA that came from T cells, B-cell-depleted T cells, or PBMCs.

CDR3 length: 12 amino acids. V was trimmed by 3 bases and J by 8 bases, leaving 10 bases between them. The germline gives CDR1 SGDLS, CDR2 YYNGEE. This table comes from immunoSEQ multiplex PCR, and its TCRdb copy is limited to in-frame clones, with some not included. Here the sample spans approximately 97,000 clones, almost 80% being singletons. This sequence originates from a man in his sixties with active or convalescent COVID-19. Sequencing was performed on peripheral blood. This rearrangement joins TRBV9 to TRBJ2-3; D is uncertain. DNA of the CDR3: TGTGCCAGCAGCGACCCAGGCAGTACGCAGTATTTT. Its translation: CASSDPGSTQYF.